This is a list of T cell receptor beta chains from one sample in a study of CD8+CD57+ T cells in acquired aplastic anemia. TCRdb redid the calling of the reads with MiXCR, one entry per CDR3 protein. This table has approximately 190,000 distinct CDR3 sequences, under 55% appearing once. Sequenced sample: sorted CD4+, CD8+, or CD8+CD57+ T cells (not recorded which) from PBMCs. The origin of the receptors is a human donor with aplastic anemia. Each CDR3 is given with its conserved first and last residue. The D gene is left open where the match is weak. Clone size is shown for a subset of rows, as once, few, many or a class of expanded clone.

v_gene	abundance	j_gene	d_gene	CDR3nt	CDR3aa
TRBV12-3/TRBV12-4	NA	TRBJ1-6	TRBD1	TGTGCCAGCAGTCCCAAAACAGGGGCCTTATCACCCCTCCACTTT	CASSPKTGALSPLHF
TRBV19	once	TRBJ1-2	TRBD1	TGTGCCAGTAAGGTCGCCGGGACAGGGAGTGATGGCTACACCTTC	CASKVAGTGSDGYTF
TRBV19	once	TRBJ1-2	NA	TGTGCCAGTAGTATAGATCTATCCCGGGACACCACCAACTATGGCTACACCTTC	CASSIDLSRDTTNYGYTF
TRBV5-1	few	TRBJ1-2	TRBD1	TGCGCCAGCAGCTCGAGACTTCCCGGGACAGGGTATGGCTACACCTTC	CASSSRLPGTGYGYTF
TRBV2	NA	TRBJ1-4	NA	TGTGCCAGCAGTCGGACGGGGAGTACTAATGAAAAACTGTTTTTT	CASSRTGSTNEKLFF
TRBV29-1	NA	TRBJ1-2	NA	TGCAGCGTTGATGACAGGTTGGGCTATGGCTACACTTTC	CSVDDRLGYGYTF
TRBV15	few	TRBJ2-2	NA	TGTGCCACCAGCAGAGATCGGGGCGCGGGCACCGGGGAGCTGTTTTTT	CATSRDRGAGTGELFF
TRBV2	many	TRBJ2-5	TRBD1	TGTGCCAGCACATCGACAAGCCGGACAGGGGAGACCCAGTACTTC	CASTSTSRTGETQYF
TRBV20-1	many	TRBJ1-2	TRBD1	TGCAGTGCTAGAGAAAGGGGAACAGGGGTTGCGGGTGGCTACACCTTC	CSARERGTGVAGGYTF
TRBV29-1	NA	TRBJ1-3	NA	TGCAGCACCTCCGGGACAAGGGAGGCTGGAAACACCATATATTTT	CSTSGTREAGNTIYF
TRBV29-1	NA	TRBJ1-2	NA	TGCAGCGTTGGGTTACTTAAAGTGGGTGGCTACGCCTTC	CSVGLLKVGGYAF
TRBV11-1	NA	TRBJ2-1	TRBD1	TGTGCCAGCAGCCTCCAAAGGAGACAGGGGAATGGAAATGAGCAGTTCTTC	CASSLQRRQGNGNEQFF
TRBV2	many	TRBJ2-1	NA	TGTGCCAGCAGTGTGGGCCGCACCTCCTACAATGAGCAGTTCTTC	CASSVGRTSYNEQFF
TRBV2	many	TRBJ1-2	NA	TGTGCCAGCAAACCATTGACAGTTAGCTATGGCTACACCTTC	CASKPLTVSYGYTF
TRBV16	NA	TRBJ1-2	NA	TGTGCCAGCAGCCAAACCCTAACAGGGAACTATGGCTACACCTTC	CASSQTLTGNYGYTF
TRBV3-1	NA	TRBJ2-4	NA	TGTGCCAGCAGCCAAGTTAGAAGCGGCTCCCGTAAAAACATTCAGTACTTC	CASSQVRSGSRKNIQYF
TRBV2	many	TRBJ2-2	NA	TGTGCCAGCAGTGCAAGTGACAGGTGGAACACCGGGGAGCTGTTTTTT	CASSASDRWNTGELFF
TRBV29-1	NA	TRBJ1-2	TRBD1	TGCAGCGTTGACAGGGGGCGCGGTAACTATGGCTACACCTTC	CSVDRGRGNYGYTF
TRBV24-1	NA	TRBJ2-6	TRBD1	TGTGCCACCAGCACAGGGGGCAAGGGGGCCAACGTCCTGACTTTC	CATSTGGKGANVLTF
TRBV20-1	once	TRBJ2-5	NA	TGCAGTGCTAGAGATCGGGTCACGTCTACAGAGACCCAGTACTTC	CSARDRVTSTETQYF
TRBV2	few	TRBJ2-7	TRBD1	TGTGCCAGCAGTTCCGGGACAGTAAACTTC	CASSSGTVNF
TRBV20-1	few	TRBJ2-1	NA	TGCAGTGCTAGAGCGCAGGGGTACAATGAGCAGTTCTTC	CSARAQGYNEQFF
TRBV11-2	NA	TRBJ1-3	NA	TGTGCCAGCAGCTTAGAGCCAGGGGCCTACACCATGTATTTT	CASSLEPGAYTMYF
TRBV5-8	many	TRBJ1-2	NA	TGTGCCAGCAGCTTGGGGGTGTCCAACTATGGCTACACCTTC	CASSLGVSNYGYTF
TRBV6-1	few	TRBJ2-3	NA	TGTGCCAGCAGGATCAGGCCCGAGGGATGGGGCACAGATACGCAGTATTTT	CASRIRPEGWGTDTQYF
TRBV19	NA	TRBJ2-7	NA	TGTGCCAGTAGTAGCGGGATCCCCTACGAGCAGTACTTC	CASSSGIPYEQYF
TRBV6-6	many	TRBJ1-1	NA	TGTGCCAGCAGCCCCTGGCGGGGGACTGAAGCTTTCTTT	CASSPWRGTEAFF